This is a list of T cell receptor beta chains from one sample in a study of shared clonotypes between healthy human individuals. The protocol was immunoSEQ multiplex PCR, while the TCRdb copy is restricted to in-frame clones and leaves out a portion. The sample has around 980,000 clones; 70% to 80% are singletons. Sample: memory CD4+ T cells from PBMCs. Receptors originate from a man in his late teens or twenties in good health. Some clones in this sample may be carry-over from other donors' samples. CDR3s include the opening cysteine and the closing phenylalanine or tryptophan. A D gene is named only where the DNA matches it firmly. Expanded clones get a size class; other rows say once, few or many, or leave the size out.

j_call | clone_size | v_call | d_call | cdr3_aa | cdr3_nt
TRBJ1-5 | . | TRBV7-8 | . | CASSLNDRSNQPQHF | TGTGCCAGCAGCCTAAATGACAGGTCTAATCAGCCCCAGCATTTT
TRBJ2-2 | many | TRBV5-6 | . | CASSLGALTGELFF | TGTGCCAGCAGCTTGGGCGCTTTAACCGGGGAGCTGTTTTTT
TRBJ1-2 | . | TRBV28 | . | CASSWDGTGDGYTF | TGTGCCAGCAGTTGGGACGGGACTGGGGATGGCTACACCTTC
TRBJ2-7 | . | TRBV5-1 | . | CASSLDSGSSYEQYF | TGCGCCAGCAGCTTGGACAGCGGAAGCTCCTACGAGCAGTACTTC
TRBJ1-1 | . | TRBV28 | . | CASSLFQGMNTEAFF | TGTGCCAGCAGTTTATTTCAGGGGATGAACACTGAAGCTTTCTTT
TRBJ1-2 | . | TRBV25-1 | TRBD1 | CASSDYRTGSDGYTF | TGTGCCAGCAGTGACTACCGGACAGGTTCGGATGGCTACACCTTC
TRBJ2-7 | once | TRBV28 | TRBD2 | CASSLMRAGGSEQYF | TGTGCCAGCAGTTTAATGCGAGCGGGAGGCTCCGAGCAGTACTTC
TRBJ2-7 | . | TRBV13 | . | CASSLERDSYEQYF | TGTGCCAGCAGCTTAGAGCGCGACTCCTACGAGCAGTACTTC
TRBJ1-2 | . | TRBV5-4 | TRBD1 | CASREVRDSTPTF | TGTGCCAGCAGAGAAGTCCGGGACAGCACTCCCACCTTC
TRBJ2-7 | . | TRBV25-1 | TRBD1 | CASSAGQGLRVQYF | TGTGCCAGCAGTGCGGGACAGGGGTTAAGGGTGCAGTACTTC
TRBJ2-6 | . | TRBV28 | . | CASTHRGSGANVLTF | TGTGCCAGCACGCATAGGGGTTCGGGGGCCAACGTCCTGACTTTC
TRBJ1-5 | . | TRBV11-2 | . | CASSSIQGRNQPQHF | TGTGCCAGCAGCTCGATCCAGGGCCGCAATCAGCCCCAGCATTTT
TRBJ1-2 | . | TRBV5-8 | . | CASSSGPYGYTF | TGTGCCAGCAGCTCGGGCCCATATGGCTACACCTTC
TRBJ2-6 | . | TRBV9 | . | CASSVGGRSGANVLTF | TGTGCCAGCAGCGTAGGAGGCCGCTCTGGGGCCAACGTCCTGACTTTC
TRBJ1-1 | few | TRBV27 | . | CASTPWGGGNTEAFF | TGTGCCAGCACCCCGTGGGGGGGAGGGAACACTGAAGCTTTCTTT
TRBJ1-4 | few | TRBV2 | . | CASSGRDLAEKLFF | TGTGCCAGCAGTGGAAGGGACCTGGCGGAAAAACTGTTTTTT
TRBJ2-7 | few | TRBV7-9 | . | CASTNSGSYEQYF | TGTGCCAGCACCAATTCGGGCTCCTACGAGCAGTACTTC
TRBJ2-1 | few | TRBV30 | TRBD2 | CAWSGLAGVDSEQFF | TGTGCCTGGAGCGGACTAGCGGGAGTGGATAGTGAGCAGTTCTTC
TRBJ2-5 | . | TRBV27 | TRBD2 | CASTPLGSGKETQYF | TGTGCCAGCACCCCTTTGGGTAGCGGGAAAGAGACCCAGTACTTC
TRBJ1-4 | . | TRBV9 | . | CASSVGGTGIEKLFF | TGTGCCAGCAGCGTGGGGGGAACAGGGATTGAAAAACTGTTTTTT
TRBJ2-7 | once | TRBV11-1 | TRBD1 | CASSPTGGHTYEQYF | TGTGCCAGCAGCCCCACAGGGGGGCACACCTACGAGCAGTACTTC
TRBJ2-7 | . | TRBV6-5 | TRBD2 | CASRFWREGEQYF | TGTGCCAGCAGGTTCTGGCGGGAGGGCGAGCAGTACTTC
TRBJ2-1 | . | TRBV5-1 | . | CASSLIVLNEQFF | TGCGCCAGCAGCTTGATAGTCTTGAATGAGCAGTTCTTC
TRBJ1-1 | . | TRBV2 | . | CASSAQGRAEAFF | TGTGCCAGCAGTGCCCAGGGGAGAGCTGAAGCTTTCTTT
TRBJ1-3 | . | TRBV7-8 | . | CASSFPGKAGNTIYF | TGTGCCAGCAGCTTTCCCGGGAAGGCTGGAAACACCATATATTTT
TRBJ2-1 | . | TRBV27 | . | CASSLFPIVSEQFF | TGTGCCAGCAGTTTATTCCCAATAGTAAGTGAGCAGTTCTTC
TRBJ2-7 | . | TRBV5-1 | . | CASSPTTDSHEQYF | TGCGCCAGCAGCCCTACGACCGACAGCCACGAGCAGTACTTC
TRBJ2-1 | once | TRBV5-1 | . | CASSFGWSYNEQFF | TGCGCCAGCAGCTTTGGGTGGTCATACAATGAGCAGTTCTTC
TRBJ2-7 | . | TRBV5-1 | . | CASTSEGASYEQYF | TGCGCCAGCACCTCTGAAGGGGCCTCCTACGAGCAGTACTTC
TRBJ2-1 | . | TRBV7-3 | TRBD2 | CASSLTGLANNEQFF | TGTGCCAGCAGCTTAACGGGACTAGCGAACAATGAGCAGTTCTTC
TRBJ2-3 | . | TRBV11-2 | . | CASSLGTPHGTDTQYF | TGTGCCAGCAGCTTAGGGACTCCCCACGGCACAGATACGCAGTATTTT
TRBJ1-3 | . | TRBV28 | . | CASSFLNTIYF | TGTGCCAGCAGTTTTCTTAACACCATATATTTT
TRBJ2-7 | . | TRBV5-1 | . | CASSSIRGAIYEQYF | TGCGCCAGCAGCTCTATTAGGGGGGCCATCTACGAGCAGTACTTC
TRBJ2-6 | few | TRBV19 | TRBD2 | CASSILTTRGAGANVLTF | TGTGCCAGTAGTATACTTACAACCCGGGGGGCTGGGGCCAACGTCCTGACTTTC
TRBJ2-7 | . | TRBV15 | . | CATSNLGAYEQYF | TGTGCCACCAGCAACCTTGGAGCTTACGAGCAGTACTTC
TRBJ2-7 | . | TRBV10-2 | . | CASSRQQDYEQYF | TGCGCCAGCAGTAGACAGCAAGACTACGAGCAGTACTTC
TRBJ1-4 | . | TRBV10-1 | . | CASSESGQNEKLFF | TGCGCCAGCAGTGAGTCGGGCCAGAATGAAAAACTGTTTTTT
TRBJ2-7 | . | TRBV19 | . | CASSPLVRTSYREYF | TGTGCCAGTAGTCCCCTTGTACGTACTTCCTATAGGGAGTACTTC
TRBJ2-7 | . | TRBV7-2 | . | CASSPHAYEQYF | TGTGCCAGCAGCCCTCATGCCTACGAGCAGTACTTC
TRBJ2-5 | . | TRBV4-1 | . | CASSQNPGTLGQETQYF | TGCGCCAGCAGCCAGAACCCCGGGACTCTAGGCCAAGAGACCCAGTACTTC
TRBJ2-5 | . | TRBV7-2 | TRBD2 | CASSLSPSSGSQETQYF | TGTGCCAGCAGCTTATCCCCCTCTAGCGGGAGCCAAGAGACCCAGTACTTC
TRBJ2-2 | once | TRBV5-1 | TRBD1 | CASRPGQGNGELFF | TGCGCCAGCCGGCCGGGACAGGGGAACGGGGAGCTGTTTTTT
TRBJ2-5 | . | TRBV2 | . | CASQNDQTGQETQYF | TGTGCCAGCCAAAATGACCAAACAGGGCAAGAGACCCAGTACTTC
TRBJ1-5 | . | TRBV27 | TRBD1 | CASSPDRGDSNQPQHF | TGTGCCAGCAGTCCGGACAGGGGTGATAGCAATCAGCCCCAGCATTTT
TRBJ1-4 | . | TRBV18 | . | CASSPQSNEKLFF | TGTGCCAGCTCACCACAAAGTAATGAAAAACTGTTTTTT
TRBJ1-6 | . | TRBV7-9 | . | CASSVTGLNSPLHF | TGTGCCAGCAGCGTAACAGGCCTAAATTCACCCCTCCACTTT
TRBJ2-2 | . | TRBV21-1 | . | CASSKAPGLAVTNTGELFF | TGTGCCAGCAGCAAAGCCCCGGGACTAGCGGTAACGAACACCGGGGAGCTGTTTTTT
TRBJ2-5 | . | TRBV9 | TRBD1 | CASSPSGTGVLETQYF | TGTGCCAGCAGCCCCTCGGGGACAGGGGTCTTAGAGACCCAGTACTTC
TRBJ2-1 | . | TRBV6-5 | . | CASSYSGGISYNEQFF | TGTGCCAGCAGTTACTCTGGGGGGATTTCCTACAATGAGCAGTTCTTC
TRBJ2-7 | . | TRBV28 | TRBD2 | CASSLSPGGAREQYF | TGTGCCAGCAGTTTATCTCCGGGGGGGGCGCGCGAGCAGTACTTC
TRBJ1-5 | . | TRBV11-2 | . | CASSSRAPRVQPQHF | TGTGCCAGCAGCTCCCGAGCTCCCAGGGTTCAGCCCCAGCATTTT
TRBJ1-2 | . | TRBV6-6 | . | CASTRRAGANYGYTF | TGTGCCAGCACGCGAAGAGCGGGGGCTAACTATGGCTACACCTTC
TRBJ2-1 | . | TRBV7-3 | TRBD1 | CASSSGTGQNEQFF | TGTGCCAGCAGCTCCGGGACAGGTCAAAATGAGCAGTTCTTC
TRBJ2-5 | once | TRBV5-4 | . | CASSLGATGETQYF | TGTGCCAGCAGCTTGGGGGCCACGGGAGAGACCCAGTACTTC
TRBJ1-1 | . | TRBV5-4 | . | CASSLAPVGTEAFF | TGTGCCAGCAGCTTGGCCCCTGTGGGGACTGAAGCTTTCTTT
TRBJ2-7 | . | TRBV11-1 | TRBD1 | CASSPQGASYEQYF | TGTGCCAGCAGCCCCCAGGGGGCCTCCTACGAGCAGTACTTC
TRBJ1-2 | . | TRBV28 | . | CASSLYRGDPRYGYTF | TGTGCCAGCAGTTTATACCGAGGGGATCCCCGCTATGGCTACACCTTC
TRBJ2-3 | . | TRBV30 | . | CALTDGTSTDTQYF | TGTGCTTTAACCGACGGTACTAGCACAGATACGCAGTATTTT
TRBJ2-7 | . | TRBV5-1 | TRBD2 | CASSPSPAGVGEQYF | TGCGCCAGCAGCCCCTCCCCAGCGGGAGTTGGCGAGCAGTACTTC
TRBJ1-2 | . | TRBV7-8 | TRBD1 | CASSWDRGSGYTF | TGTGCCAGCAGCTGGGACAGGGGCAGCGGCTACACCTTC